This TCR beta chain is from a study of OX40 agonist ivuxolimab in advanced cancers. Overall study: All patients had ivuxolimab intravenously every 2 weeks at 0.01 to 10 mg/kg.

Cycle 7 day 1, cycle 4 day 1, and baseline were the timepoints at which blood was sampled. The sample holds a few counts of this clone. Its antigen is unidentified. Overall study findings and caveats: CD4+ T cells averaged fewer expanded clones than CD8+ T cells. Some patients without response likewise showed low normalized clonal expansion.

Profiling relied on immunoSEQ multiplex PCR, and the TCRdb table lists in-frame clones only, not all of them. In the table there are about 64,000 clones, 82% of which are singletons. V gave up 0 bases and J gave up 0 bases, with 17 bases separating them. The CDR3 runs 19 residues. In germline, CDR1 is MNHNS, CDR2 SASEGT. This rearrangement joins TRBV6-1 to TRBJ2-2; possible D gene TRBD2, 6 bases. Sequenced here: CD4+ or CD8+ T cells sorted from blood, sampled in a trial of the OX40 agonist ivuxolimab. The source of this sequence is an adult with an advanced solid tumor such as melanoma, head and neck, liver or kidney cancer. The CDR3 coding sequence is TGTGCCAGCAGTGAAGCCCCGCCACTAGCCGATACGAACACCGGGGAGCTGTTTTTT. The encoded protein is CASSEAPPLADTNTGELFF.